Following are 19 T cell receptor beta chains from one sample sequenced in a study of T cells after yellow fever vaccination. TCRdb analysed the 5' RACE reads with MiXCR anew, one entry per CDR3 protein. Among some 400,000 distinct CDR3 sequences, 6.2% were seen once, and the ten largest hold around 16%. The input for sequencing was PBMCs, taken 5 days after the yellow fever booster vaccination. These receptors came from a man aged 25 to 45 who received the YFV17D yellow fever vaccine.

This clonotype came up many times. This chain connects TRBV24-1 to TRBJ2-5, with a possible D match to TRBD1 (5 bases). Per the germline V gene, CDR1 is KGHDR and CDR2 is SFDVKD. The CDR3 loop spans 15 amino acids. Trimming cost V 0 bases and J 0 bases, with 7 bases left between them. The CDR3 bases are TGTGCCACCAGTGATTTGACCAGGGACCAAGAGACCCAGTACTTC. Protein: CATSDLTRDQETQYF.

This clonotype was picked up a small number of times. This chain links TRBV5-1 with TRBJ2-3; 7 nucleotides match TRBD1. With 4 bases clipped from V and 4 bases from J, the junction kept 9 bases outside the gene matches. This CDR3 contains 15 residues. CDR1 is SGHRS, CDR2 YFSETQ, per germline. Written as DNA, the CDR3 is TGCGCCAGCAGCGAGGGACAGTCATCGGCAGATACGCAGTATTTT. Translation gives CASSEGQSSADTQYF. Drawing the rest from reference TRBV5-1 and TRBJ2-3, the complete variable domain is KAGVTQTPRYLIKTRGQQVTLSCSPISGHRSVSWYQQTPGQGLQFLFEYFSETQRNKGNFPGRFSGRQFSNSRSEMNVSTLELGDSALYLCASSEGQSSADTQYFGPGTRLTVL.

The chain combines TRBV5-6 with TRBJ2-3; no firm D call. Germline V gene sequence: CDR1 SGHDT, CDR2 YYEEEE. Trimming stripped 5 bases from V and 0 bases from J, with 7 bases between. The CDR3 covers 13 residues. The CDR3 bases are TGTGCCAGCAGGATCGGGAGCACAGATACGCAGTATTTT. The encoded protein is CASRIGSTDTQYF.

V usage is TRBV20-1 and J usage is TRBJ2-7; the match to TRBD2 covers 8 bases. V lost 1 base to trimming and J lost 2 bases; unmatched junction nucleotides: 4. Germline values: CDR1 DFQATT, CDR2 SNEGSKA (reference sequence). This CDR3 region has 14 residues. CDR3 sequence reads: CSARVSGAPYEQYF. Here the CDR3 DNA reads TGCAGTGCTAGAGTTAGCGGGGCGCCCTACGAGCAGTACTTC.

This chain uses TRBV7-8 with TRBJ2-7, with D possibly TRBD2 on 6 matching bases. The germline V and J ends were trimmed by 3 bases and 7 bases, with 13 bases remaining between them. Germline CDR1 and CDR2: SGHVS and FQNEAQ. This CDR3 has 13 residues. The CDR3 region has the DNA TGTGCCAGCAGCTTCTCCCGGGAGTGGGAGCAGTACTTC. This codes for CASSFSREWEQYF.

The table lists this clonotype with a few counts. DNA of the CDR3: TGTGCCTGGAGTGGGGACACCTACACTGAAGCTTTCTTT. Its translation: CAWSGDTYTEAFF. The chain couples TRBV30 to TRBJ1-1, with D maybe TRBD1 (6 bases). Trimming took 1 base from V and 3 from J, leaving 9 bases between them. CDR3 size: 13 residues. Germline lookup yields CDR1 GTSNPN and CDR2 SVGIG (reference sequence).

The rearrangement joins TRBV12-3 or TRBV12-4 to TRBJ2-3; D may be TRBD2 (6 bases). The CDR3 extends over 16 amino acids. With 7 bases removed from V and 0 bases from J, the gap between germline ends came to 17 bases. The chain's CDR3 is CASTRGTGLSTDTQYF. In nucleotides, the CDR3 is TGTGCCAGCACCCGAGGGACGGGACTTAGCACAGATACGCAGTATTTT.

In this sample, this clonotype turned up many times. The chain has TRBV20-1 and TRBJ1-1; the D is unclear. This CDR3 contains 10 residues. Germline V gene data show CDR1 as DFQATT and CDR2 as SNEGSKA (reference sequence). The V end was cut by 4 bases, the J end by 11 bases, with 11 bases between. The CDR3 DNA reads as TGCAGTGCTAACTATGGGCGGGCTTTCTTT. Translated, it gives CSANYGRAFF.

This clonotype was detected a few times. This rearrangement joins TRBV4-3 to TRBJ1-5; a possible D gene is TRBD1 (5 bases). CDR3 length: 14 residues. V gave up 0 bases and J gave up 7 bases, with 10 bases separating them. The germline gives CDR1 LGHNA, CDR2 YSLEER. The CDR3 here is CASSQEGRGQPQHF. DNA of the CDR3: TGCGCCAGCAGCCAAGAGGGGCGAGGCCAGCCCCAGCATTTT.

The chain couples TRBV20-1 to TRBJ2-2; D not certain. V lost 4 bases and J 5 bases, leaving 14 bases between the germline ends. Germline CDR1 and CDR2: DFQATT and SNEGSKA (reference sequence). This CDR3 is 14 amino acids long. DNA for the CDR3: TGCAGTGCTATCGCAAGAGGAATGACCGGGGAGCTGTTTTTT. This sequence encodes CSAIARGMTGELFF.

The rearrangement links TRBV10-3 to TRBJ2-3; D not resolved. V lost 7 bases to trimming and J lost 1 base, with 12 bases between them. CDR3 size: 14 residues. Germline V gene lookup returns CDR1 ENHRY and CDR2 SYGVKD. The CDR3 bases are TGTGCCATCAAGAGGACGGCAGGCACAGATACGCAGTATTTT. Its translation is CAIKRTAGTDTQYF.

The chain carries TRBV7-2 and TRBJ1-3, with D unresolved. The germline gives CDR1 SGHTA, CDR2 FQGNSA. This CDR3 contains 15 residues. Trimming left V 5 bases short and J 0 bases short, with 11 bases between. The CDR3: CASSAPRTSGNTIYF. CDR3 sequence (DNA): TGTGCCAGCAGCGCACCGCGGACCTCTGGAAACACCATATATTTT.

This clonotype appeared many times. The chain couples TRBV4-2 to TRBJ2-4; D might be TRBD2 (6 bases). The CDR3 is made up of 15 amino acids. Trimming took off 0 bases at V and 3 bases at J, with 9 bases between the two ends. Per germline, CDR1 LGHNA and CDR2 YNFKEQ. CDR3 nucleotide sequence: TGTGCCAGCAGCCAAGAATGGGGGGACAAAAACATTCAGTACTTC. Translated, it gives CASSQEWGDKNIQYF.

This clonotype was seen a handful of times. The V and J genes are TRBV3-1 and TRBJ2-7; tentatively, D is TRBD2 (7 bases). CDR1 and CDR2 (germline): LGHDT, YNNKEL (reference sequence). V was clipped by 6 bases and J by 1 base, with 19 bases between them. This CDR3 contains 16 residues. The CDR3 sequence: CASSAGAGVQSYEQYF. The DNA of the CDR3 is TGTGCCAGCAGTGCAGGGGCGGGAGTTCAATCCTACGAGCAGTACTTC.

The CDR3 is CSACRTEGSTDTQYF. CDR3 DNA sequence: TGCAGTGCTTGCCGAACGGAGGGCAGCACAGATACGCAGTATTTT. V is TRBV20-1 and J is TRBJ2-3, with D perhaps TRBD2 (6 bases). The CDR3 is made up of 15 amino acids. Germline CDR1 DFQATT, CDR2 SNEGSKA (reference sequence). V lost 5 bases and J 0 bases, leaving 15 bases between the germline ends.

The chain recombines TRBV7-8 with TRBJ1-5; a possible D gene is TRBD1 (5 bases). Germline loops: CDR1 SGHVS, CDR2 FQNEAQ. The CDR3 is made up of 18 amino acids. The germline V and J ends were trimmed by 2 bases and 0 bases, with 17 bases remaining between them. CDR3 amino acids: CASSLKGKGYSSNQPQHF. CDR3 sequence (DNA): TGTGCCAGCAGCTTAAAGGGGAAGGGATATTCTAGCAATCAGCCCCAGCATTTT. Variable domain in full (rest from reference TRBV7-8 and TRBJ1-5): GAGVSQSPRYKVAKRGQDVALRCDPISGHVSLFWYQQALGQGPEFLTYFQNEAQLDKSGLPSDRFFAERPEGSVSTLKIQRTQQEDSAVYLCASSLKGKGYSSNQPQHFGDGTRLSIL.

The chain carries TRBV12-3 or TRBV12-4 and TRBJ2-1, with 12 bases aligning to TRBD1. J gave up 8 bases and V 5 bases, and 7 bases lay outside the gene matches. There are 15 residues in the CDR3. CDR3 region: CASSLSGQGADEQFF. DNA of the CDR3: TGTGCCAGCAGTCTCTCGGGACAGGGGGCCGATGAGCAGTTCTTC.

This clonotype was counted a few times. The chain couples TRBV28 to TRBJ2-3, with TRBD1 matching over 7 bases. The germline V gene encodes CDR1 MDHEN and CDR2 SYDVKM. The ends lost 6 bases at V and 4 bases at J; junction bases unmatched: 4. The CDR3 has 13 amino acids. The CDR3 loop is CASSRQGADTQYF. Here the CDR3 DNA reads TGTGCCAGCAGCCGACAGGGCGCAGATACGCAGTATTTT.

Turning to this clonotype: A much more abundant neighbour one base away suggests this may be a read error. This chain joins TRBV12-3 or TRBV12-4 and TRBJ2-5; no clear D gene. CDR3 size: 15 residues. V lost 3 bases and J 4 bases, leaving 15 bases between the germline ends. The CDR3 loop reads CASSLGQNIRETQYF. The DNA of the CDR3 is TGTGCCAGCAGTTTGGGCCAGAATATACGAGAGACCCAGTACTTC.